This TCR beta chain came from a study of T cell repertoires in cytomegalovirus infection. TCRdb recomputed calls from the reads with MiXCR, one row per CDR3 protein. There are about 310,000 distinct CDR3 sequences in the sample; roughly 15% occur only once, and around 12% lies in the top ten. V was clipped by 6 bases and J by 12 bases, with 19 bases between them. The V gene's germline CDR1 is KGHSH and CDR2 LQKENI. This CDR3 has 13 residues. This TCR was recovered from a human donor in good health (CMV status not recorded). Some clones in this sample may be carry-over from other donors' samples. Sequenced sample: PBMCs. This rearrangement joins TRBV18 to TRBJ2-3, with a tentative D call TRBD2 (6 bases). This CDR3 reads CASSPPLALEQYF. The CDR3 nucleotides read TGTGCCAGCTCGCCCCCCCTAGCGCTCGAACAGTATTTT.